This T cell receptor beta chain was observed in a study of Ad26.COV2.S vaccination and SARS-CoV-2 variants (dated by TCRdb to the early 2020s). With regard to the full study: Donors in the vaccine arm were drawn from COV1001, a phase I-IIa trial of Ad26.COV2.S in healthy adults that was multicentre, randomized, double-blind and placebo-controlled. Ad26.COV2.S was given intramuscularly at 5x10^10 or 1x10^11 viral particles, as a single shot or as two shots 56 days apart. Sequencing of the TCRbeta repertoire served to evaluate the specificity and breadth of SARS-CoV-2-reactive T cell receptors following Ad26.COV2.S vaccination. The TCR-sequenced set comprised approximately 32 samples: some 20 Ad26.COV2.S vaccine recipients, 5 placebo recipients and 8 SARS-CoV-2 convalescent individuals. Trial participants were randomized into five groups of five: low-dose or high-dose Ad26.COV2.S given once or twice, or placebo on both occasions. Investigators remained blinded to trial group allocation during experiments and outcome assessment.

The sample's treatment or condition label, decoded: over 15 received Ad26.COV2.S at low or high dose, single or two shots; several received placebo; per-sample allocation not given. Repertoires of vaccine and placebo recipients were sequenced from samples taken on day 63 after the first injection. Between 29 July and 7 August 2020, Cohort 1b enrolled fewer than 30 adults aged 18-55 years at one site in Boston, USA. As a vaccine, Ad26.COV2.S was a replication-incompetent adenovirus type 26 vector that expressed a prefusion-stabilized SARS-CoV-2 spike protein derived from the original Wuhan strain. Comments on this clone: Its target antigen remains unknown. Base qualities are not recorded, but no much larger clone differs from it by a single base.

Looking up the germline V gene yields CDR1 SGHTA and CDR2 FQGNSA. The CDR3 covers 10 residues, taking in both the cysteine and the phenylalanine. Only the CDR3 portion is preserved as DNA: 30 bases, with reading frame beginning at the first base. V drops 8 bases and J drops 6 bases, leaving 5 bases in between. The immunoSEQ Assay was used to sequence TCRbeta CDR3 regions. After extraction, genomic DNA underwent amplification by bias-controlled multiplex PCR, followed by high-throughput sequencing. The source study handled its data this way. To quantify the absolute abundance of each unique TCRbeta CDR3 region, sequences were collapsed and filtered. T cell fraction was estimated by normalizing TCRbeta template counts to usable DNA, which was measured by amplifying reference genes present in all nucleated cells. Repertoire TCRs were annotated as SARS-CoV-2-specific when V gene, CDR3 amino acid sequence and J gene were exactly matched to a known reactive TCR set. MIRA supplied the reference SARS-CoV-2 TCR set, which was filtered for enrichment in COVID-19-positive ImmuneCODE repertoires so that public or cross-reactive TCRs were removed. Drawing on the MIRA antigens, annotated TCRs were analysed further at the level of specific ORF or position within ORF. Depth was the summed frequency of annotated unique rearrangements, while breadth was defined as annotated unique rearrangements over total unique productive rearrangements. Two-sided Wilcoxon rank-sum tests were applied when comparing TCR breadth between groups. Entries here come from immuneACCESS through TCRdb and include only in-frame sequences with V and J called. Some clones fail to appear in such tables; in the studies checked, an unresolved V gene covers under half of the shortfall, and the cause of the remainder is unknown. V and J calls and clone size come straight from that table; D and trimming were deduced from the DNA. This sample lists hundreds of thousands of clones; 89% were detected once. In total, the top ten clones hold approximately 1.5% of the sample.

Broader findings and caveats from the paper: Vaccine and placebo recipients had similar non-spike TCR breadth, a finding consistent with the vaccine containing only spike. The study was not powered for comparison of responses between vaccine doses or regimens. After vaccination, substantial breadth of spike-specific CD8+ and CD4+ T cell responses was reported. The authors noted that the TCR breadth and depth analyses may have underestimated total T cell responses. Ad26.COV2.S recipients had higher spike-specific TCR breadth than placebo recipients (P = 0.0014).

This receptor chain uses TRBV7-2 and TRBJ2-1, with no confident D gene call. Sequencing was performed on peripheral blood, taken in a trial of Ad26.COV2.S vaccine versus placebo. This sequence was found in a person between 18 and 65 years old who received the Ad26.COV2.S COVID-19 vaccine or a placebo. Here is the DNA: TGTGCCAGCGCCCTCAATGAGCAGTTCTTC. This yields the protein CASALNEQFF.